These 8 T cell receptor beta chains were all obtained from the same sample, sequenced in a study of blood T cells in healthy people across ages (dated by TCRdb to the mid-2010s). Library preparation employed 5' RACE. The data were produced on an Illumina HiSeq 2500. A second about 7 to 12 cycle PCR used a sample-barcoded 5' primer and a J-beta primer mix. In TCRdb, the public reads were trimmed at Q25 with fastp and aligned with MiXCR, with productive beta chains retained. Under each unique CDR3 protein, matching rows form one entry showing the most common genes and DNA. This sample is represented by approximately 790,000 distinct CDR3 sequences; 62% of them were singletons. Of the sample, 28% is held by the ten largest clones. Sequencing was performed on blood. The receptor set was obtained from a man aged 25 to 45 in good health.

This clonotype has more than one count but fewer than ten. The genes are TRBV7-8 and TRBJ2-3; no clear D. Germline lookup yields CDR1 SGHVS and CDR2 FQNEAQ. The CDR3 length is 12 residues. V lost 7 bases to trimming and J lost 6 bases, with 11 bases between them. CDR3 in amino acids: CASTPSVDTQYF. CDR3 coding DNA: TGTGCCAGCACCCCCTCGGTGGATACGCAGTATTTT. Complete variable domain (other parts from reference TRBV7-8 and TRBJ2-3): GAGVSQSPRYKVAKRGQDVALRCDPISGHVSLFWYQQALGQGPEFLTYFQNEAQLDKSGLPSDRFFAERPEGSVSTLKIQRTQQEDSAVYLCASTPSVDTQYFGPGTRLTVL.

This clonotype has a single count. V usage is TRBV20-1 and J usage is TRBJ2-3; the D gene is possibly TRBD2 (6 bases). CDR1 and CDR2 (germline): DFQATT, SNEGSKA (reference sequence). V gave up 6 bases and J gave up 5 bases, with 21 bases separating them. The CDR3 has 15 amino acids. The CDR3 protein is CSALTDSRGEDTQYF. CDR3 coding DNA: TGCAGTGCCCTAACTGATTCGCGGGGAGAAGATACGCAGTATTTT.

As for this clonotype: One end of the junction varies from germline; a read error may be responsible. V and J are TRBV6-6 and TRBJ2-3, with TRBD1 as a possible D gene (7 bases). The CDR3 has 17 residues. Germline CDR1 is MNHNY and CDR2 is SVGAGI (reference sequence). CDR3 nucleotides: TGTGCCTGCAGTTACCCCAAGACTAGGGGGCCCAAAGATACGCAGTATTTT. It translates to CACSYPKTRGPKDTQYF.

In this sample, this clonotype turned up a few times. The chain links TRBV27 to TRBJ2-1; a weak D match, TRBD1 (5 bases). The germline CDR1 and CDR2 sequences are MNHEY and SMNVEV (reference sequence). This CDR3 region has 14 residues. Deletions cut 10 bases from V and 5 bases from J, with 18 bases between. CDR3 in amino acids: CATTYLPGHNEQFF. The CDR3 nucleotides are TGTGCCACTACCTACCTCCCAGGGCACAATGAGCAGTTCTTC.

As concerns this clonotype: Compared with germline, one end of the junction differs, possibly owing to a read error. The chain links TRBV7-7 to TRBJ2-5, with TRBD1 matching 8 bases. This CDR3 comprises 14 residues. Germline V lookup: CDR1 SSHAT, CDR2 FNYEAQ (reference sequence). CDR3: CASSKQGGQETQYF. In nucleotides, the CDR3 is TGTGCTAGCAGCAAACAGGGGGGACAAGAGACCCAGTACTTC.

The chain couples TRBV28 to TRBJ1-2, with D perhaps matching TRBD1 (5 bases). Trimming took off 3 bases at V and 4 bases at J, with 12 bases between the two ends. The CDR3 covers 14 residues. Germline-derived CDR1 and CDR2 are MDHEN and SYDVKM. The CDR3 spells CASSFKGRRYGYTF. In nucleotides, the CDR3 is TGTGCCAGCAGTTTCAAGGGGCGACGCTATGGCTACACCTTC.

The J gene is TRBJ2-5, the V gene TRBV28, with D possibly TRBD1 on 6 matching bases. Gene TRBJ2-7 matches the end of the DNA better, so the J call may be wrong. Looked up from germline, CDR1 is MDHEN and CDR2 is SYDVKM. This CDR3 contains 16 residues. Here the CDR3 DNA reads TGTGCCAGCAGTCACCCCCTGAGGGCCAGGGGTGGCGAGCAGTACTTC. It encodes CASSHPLRARGGEQYF.

The rearrangement uses TRBV6-6 and TRBJ2-2, with unresolved D. The V end was cut by 0 bases, the J end by 8 bases, with 10 bases between. The CDR3 covers 14 residues. CDR1 is MNHNY, CDR2 SVGAGI, per germline (reference sequence). CDR3 bases: TGTGCCAGCAGTTACTCGTCGGGTAGAGGGGAGCTGTTTTTT. Encoded protein: CASSYSSGRGELFF.